This T cell receptor beta chain came from a study of blood T cells in healthy people across ages (dated by TCRdb to about 2015). Background on the whole study: Template switching captured roughly one uniquely barcoded TCR beta cDNA molecule per two T cells in model experiments. The study measured age-related changes in TCR beta repertoire diversity using deep sequencing normalized with unique cDNA molecular identifiers. The donors were split into four age groups: young (average 16 years), middle-aged (about 40), aged (approximately 60) and long-lived (over 80). To avoid experimental bias, donors of different ages were spread randomly across the sequencing lanes. Two additional independent replicas of 1 million unique cDNA reads from the same blood draw were analyzed for two donors (one aged 18 to 30 and one aged 80 or older). Findings and caveats that apply to the study as a whole: Observed TCR beta diversity correlated strongly with the percentage of naive T cells measured by flow cytometry. Bulk unsorted PBMC profiling prevented conclusive comparison of naive and antigen-experienced compartments. Donor CMV infection status was unknown, potentially confounding age-related changes in expanded clonotypes. As age increased, observed TCR beta diversity per million T cells dropped in a roughly linear way, and a significant reduction was already evident by age roughly 36. The long-lived group showed more naive CD4+ T cells, fewer expanded clones and increased TCR diversity than the aged group, suggesting age selection. Estimates of total diversity based on one million sequenced T cells were considered lower bounds and underestimates.

Regarding this clonotype: Its specific antigen is unknown. Base qualities are missing; no much larger clone stands one base away.

The CDR3, cysteine through phenylalanine, is 16 amino acids long. Of the read, only the CDR3 DNA is kept; its 48 bases are in frame from base 1. The library was made by 5' RACE. Sequenced on an Illumina HiSeq 2500. The second PCR ran for roughly 7 to 11 cycles and used a J-beta primer mix along with a sample-barcoded 5' primer. Each TCR beta cDNA molecule received a unique molecular identifier from a template-switch 5' adaptor carrying 12 random nucleotides. Each sample yielded at least 3 million CDR3-containing paired-end reads. First-strand cDNA was synthesized from all RNA with the Mint cDNA synthesis kit, primed by a TRBC-specific oligonucleotide. Following uracil-DNA glycosylase treatment, all cDNA underwent a first 18-cycle PCR with the universal primers M1SS and BC2_uni_R. The study's processing was this. Normalization of each sample was performed by random selection of 1 million high-quality reads, each carrying a distinct molecular identifier. Instead of being binned into consensus sequences, reads that shared molecular identifiers were thrown out. MiTCR, run with a Q25 quality threshold and the strictest error-elimination algorithm, handled CDR3 identification, clonotype clustering and error correction. Lower-bound total TCR beta diversity was estimated with a nonparametric unseen species model using Euler transformation. Using fastp trimming at Q25 and MiXCR clonotype assembly, TCRdb reanalyzed the public sequencing data and kept in-frame beta chains. Merged by CDR3 protein, the rows form single entries marked with the most common genes and DNA. The V and J calls and clone size are TCRdb's, not the authors'. The sample table records over 950,000 distinct CDR3 sequences; roughly 47% of these occur just once. The ten largest clones add up to around a fifth of the sample.

Donors were about 36 systemically healthy Caucasian individuals from Russia aged roughly 6 to 90 years. Each donor gave about 9.2 milliliters of peripheral blood, drawn into EDTA-treated Vacutainer tubes. Ficoll-Paque density-gradient centrifugation was used to isolate PBMCs, with at least 6.5 million per sample. Trizol reagent was used to extract total RNA from PBMCs, with at least 6 micrograms per sample. For every donor, an aliquot of PBMCs went through flow cytometry to measure the percentages of naive CD45RAhigh/CD27high T cells. The sequence was obtained from a woman aged 55-70 years in good health. This receptor chain uses TRBV21-1 and TRBJ2-5; no check of the table's D call, TRBD1, against the DNA was made. TRBV21-1 is a listed pseudogene. Sequencing used blood. This receptor has the CDR3 CAGSKDSRGPQETQYF. In nucleotides, the sequence is TGTGCCGGCAGCAAAGATTCCCGGGGGCCGCAAGAGACCCAGTACTTC.